This TCR beta chain was sequenced for a study of blood T cell repertoires in COVID-19. Study information: From T cells, B-cell-depleted T cells, or PBMCs came the material, which was cDNA or gDNA.

Per the authors' pipeline: Researchers report that nucleated cell counts were estimated from reference gene primer amplification. The protocol was immunoSEQ multiplex PCR, while the TCRdb copy is restricted to in-frame clones and leaves out a portion. V, J and clone size were drawn from that table, and D and trimming were deduced from the DNA. This table has almost 250,000 clones, roughly 86% appearing once. Sequenced sample: PBMCs or T cells enriched from blood (not recorded which). The sequence was collected from a woman aged 50 to 60 who had recovered from COVID-19.

The DNA for the CDR3 is TGCGCCAGCAGCCAAGATTTGTTCTCAGGCGGGAGTAGGGTCACCGGGGAGCTGTTTTTT. It is translated as CASSQDLFSGGSRVTGELFF. The chain recombines TRBV4-1 with TRBJ2-2, with 7 bases matching TRBD2. CDR1 MGHRA and CDR2 YSYEKL come from the germline V gene. CDR3 length equals 20 residues. V lost 0 bases to trimming and J lost 4 bases; unmatched junction nucleotides: 17.